The entry below gives a single TCR beta chain sequence along with its context. Libraries were prepared by immunoSEQ multiplex PCR; TCRdb keeps only in-frame clonotypes and omits some of them. This sample has about 270,000 clones; about 88% occur once, and the top ten carry approximately 3.7%. These data come from a study of blood T cell repertoires in COVID-19. Background on the study: There were acute and convalescent COVID-19 samples, and they came from the United States, Italy and Spain. Sources were T cells, B-cell-depleted T cells, or PBMCs; the material itself was cDNA or gDNA.

V gave up 7 bases and J gave up 6 bases; unmatched junction bases: 12. Germline loops: CDR1 SGDLS, CDR2 YYNGEE. The length of the CDR3 is 14 residues. Sequenced material: peripheral blood. The chain joins TRBV9 to TRBJ2-7; TRBD1 matches 8 bases. This clonotype was sampled from a man in his fifties or sixties who had recovered from COVID-19. The CDR3 protein is CASASGTGHLEQYF. The CDR3 DNA is TGTGCCAGCGCTTCCGGGACAGGCCACCTCGAGCAGTACTTC.